The TCR beta chain described here comes from a study of blood T cell repertoires in COVID-19. The wider study: Donors in the United States, Italy and Spain gave samples during acute or convalescent COVID-19.

Cohort 3 donors were reported recovered after two negative PCRs, clearance, or symptom resolution. The CDR3 length is 13 residues. Between the trimmed V and J ends, which lost 7 bases and 5 bases, there was a span of 12 bases. Clones were read by immunoSEQ multiplex PCR, and TCRdb kept only the in-frame ones, dropping some. The sample lists hundreds of thousands of clones, 85% to 95% seen once, with 1.5% to 2% in the top ten. Sequenced material: PBMCs or T cells enriched from blood (not recorded which). The V and J genes are TRBV12-3 or TRBV12-4 and TRBJ1-5, with D possibly TRBD1 on 6 matching bases. The TCR originated in a woman aged 18-29 years who had recovered from COVID-19. CDR3 nucleotides: TGTGCCAGCACCGACAGGTCCTATCAGCCCCAGCATTTT. Protein: CASTDRSYQPQHF.